Listed below are T cell receptor beta chains from one sample, sequenced in a study of T cell responses to AZD1222 COVID-19 vaccine. Sequencing was performed with immunoSEQ multiplex PCR; in TCRdb, only in-frame clones are kept and a portion is missing. The sample contains 150,000 or so clones, 90% of which appear only once. Sequenced material: peripheral blood, taken on day 0 of AZD1222 vaccination. The receptors shown here come from an adult in good health. The CDR3 runs from the conserved cysteine through the conserved F or W. A D gene is named only where the DNA matches it firmly. Rows may omit the clone size; those that give it use once, few, many or a size class.

V,J,size,D,CDR3,DNA
TRBV3-1/TRBV3-2,TRBJ1-1,-,-,CASSQDTGWAWDTEAFF,TGTGCCAGCAGCCAAGATACAGGTTGGGCCTGGGACACTGAAGCTTTCTTT
TRBV28,TRBJ1-1,-,TRBD1,CASAGQDRPTEAFF,TGTGCCAGCGCGGGACAGGATCGGCCCACTGAAGCTTTCTTT
TRBV5-4,TRBJ1-1,-,-,CASSARAGDTEAFF,TGTGCCAGCAGCGCGAGGGCGGGGGACACTGAAGCTTTCTTT
TRBV28,TRBJ1-4,-,-,CASSLRGGTNEKLFF,TGTGCCAGCAGTTTACGGGGGGGAACTAATGAAAAACTGTTTTTT
TRBV13,TRBJ1-2,-,-,CASSLSLAGAIYGYTF,TGTGCCAGCAGCTTAAGCCTGGCAGGGGCAATCTATGGCTACACCTTC
TRBV18,TRBJ1-2,-,-,CASTDSYYGYTF,TGTGCCAGCACTGACAGTTACTATGGCTACACCTTC
TRBV7-2,TRBJ2-5,once,-,CASSPHDSQETQYF,TGTGCCAGCAGCCCCCACGACAGTCAAGAGACCCAGTACTTC
TRBV28,TRBJ1-5,-,TRBD1,CASSPGTGRGQPQHF,TGTGCCAGCAGCCCGGGGACAGGGAGGGGGCAGCCCCAGCATTTT
TRBV18,TRBJ2-5,-,TRBD1,CASSTDKGGRETQYF,TGTGCCAGCTCGACAGACAAAGGGGGCCGAGAGACCCAGTACTTC
TRBV30,TRBJ1-1,-,-,CAWSVLSVGNTEAFF,TGTGCCTGGAGCGTCCTTAGCGTCGGGAACACTGAAGCTTTCTTT
TRBV11-3,TRBJ1-3,-,TRBD1,CASSRTGTPPGNTIYF,TGTGCCAGCAGCCGGACAGGGACCCCTCCAGGAAACACCATATATTTT
TRBV27,TRBJ1-2,-,TRBD1,CASSRGGEVPSYGYTF,TGTGCCAGCAGTAGAGGGGGCGAAGTTCCGTCCTATGGCTACACCTTC
TRBV9,TRBJ1-4,-,-,CASSVGEGVNEKLFF,TGTGCCAGCAGCGTAGGGGAGGGGGTTAATGAAAAACTGTTTTTT
TRBV30,TRBJ1-5,-,-,CAWSLRLWGPPNQPQHF,TGTGCCTGGAGTCTGAGACTGTGGGGGCCCCCCAATCAGCCCCAGCATTTT
TRBV27,TRBJ2-7,-,TRBD2,CASSPRTSGHYEQYF,TGTGCCAGCAGTCCAAGGACTAGCGGGCACTACGAGCAGTACTTC
TRBV11-3,TRBJ2-1,-,-,CASSTQSPQFF,TGTGCCAGCAGCACACAGAGCCCGCAGTTCTTC
TRBV5-1,TRBJ2-3,-,-,CASSAPTGGNTQYF,TGCGCCAGCAGCGCCCCGACGGGCGGGAATACGCAGTATTTT
TRBV7-2,TRBJ1-5,-,-,CASSYVLDQPQHF,TGTGCCAGCAGCTACGTCCTAGATCAGCCCCAGCATTTT
TRBV12-5,TRBJ1-2,-,-,CASGSPPHKGSVSDYTF,TGTGCTAGTGGGTCCCCCCCCCACAAGGGATCGGTGAGTGACTACACCTTC
TRBV30,TRBJ2-2,-,-,CAWSYTGELFF,TGTGCCTGGAGTTACACCGGGGAGCTGTTTTTT
TRBV2,TRBJ1-5,-,TRBD1,CASSAFTGDQPQHF,TGTGCCAGCAGTGCCTTCACAGGGGATCAGCCCCAGCATTTT
TRBV6-5,TRBJ2-3,-,-,CASTKTNTDTQYF,TGTGCCAGCACCAAAACAAACACAGATACGCAGTATTTT
TRBV14,TRBJ1-1,-,-,CASSQEQVFEAFF,TGTGCCAGCAGCCAAGAACAGGTTTTTGAAGCTTTCTTT
TRBV4-3,TRBJ2-3,-,-,CASSQDVGTTDTQYF,TGCGCCAGCAGCCAAGATGTAGGGACTACAGATACGCAGTATTTT
TRBV7-2,TRBJ1-6,few,-,CASSLAMGNSPLHF,TGTGCCAGCAGCTTAGCAATGGGGAATTCACCCCTCCACTTT
TRBV18,TRBJ1-2,-,-,CASSPQKTYGYTF,TGTGCCAGCTCACCGCAGAAGACCTATGGCTACACCTTC
TRBV5-4,TRBJ2-2,-,TRBD1,CASRMGQIAANAGELFF,TGTGCCAGCAGGATGGGACAGATCGCCGCCAACGCCGGGGAGCTGTTTTTT
TRBV5-1,TRBJ1-1,-,-,CASSSHLGGGAEAFF,TGCGCCAGCAGCTCCCACCTAGGGGGGGGCGCTGAAGCTTTCTTT
TRBV19,TRBJ1-1,-,-,CASSIEGTNTEAFF,TGTGCCAGTAGTATAGAGGGGACGAACACTGAAGCTTTCTTT
TRBV28,TRBJ2-7,once,-,CASKGGINEQYF,TGTGCCAGCAAGGGGGGCATCAACGAGCAGTACTTC
TRBV30,TRBJ2-6,-,TRBD1,CAWSSDRGLAGANVLTF,TGTGCCTGGAGTTCGGACAGGGGGCTGGCTGGGGCCAACGTCCTGACTTTC
TRBV7-8,TRBJ1-1,-,-,CASSWGMNTEAFF,TGTGCCAGCAGCTGGGGCATGAACACTGAAGCTTTCTTT
TRBV5-1,TRBJ1-2,-,-,CASSLTTHYGYTF,TGCGCCAGCAGCTTGACAACGCACTATGGCTACACCTTC
TRBV10-3,TRBJ2-3,-,-,CAISDRRRRASTDTQYF,TGTGCCATCAGTGACCGACGGAGGCGGGCTAGCACAGATACGCAGTATTTT
TRBV29-1,TRBJ2-5,few,-,CSVAPGWGMGQETQYF,TGCAGCGTTGCCCCCGGGTGGGGGATGGGTCAAGAGACCCAGTACTTC
TRBV25-1,TRBJ1-1,once,-,CASAGSSGAAFF,TGTGCCAGCGCAGGCAGTTCCGGAGCAGCTTTCTTT
TRBV19,TRBJ2-7,-,TRBD2,CASSTRGAGSLLTTKSEQYF,TGTGCCAGTAGCACGCGGGGGGCAGGTAGTCTCCTAACAACTAAGAGCGAGCAGTACTTC
TRBV29-1,TRBJ2-1,-,TRBD2,CSVEDMLSGGDTVSSYNEQFF,TGCAGCGTTGAAGATATGCTGAGCGGGGGGGATACCGTCAGCTCCTACAATGAGCAGTTCTTC
TRBV27,TRBJ2-7,few,TRBD1,CASSLFGTGGYEQYF,TGTGCCAGCAGTTTATTCGGGACAGGGGGGTACGAGCAGTACTTC
TRBV19,TRBJ2-1,-,TRBD2,CASSLWGRGEEQFF,TGTGCCAGTAGTCTTTGGGGACGGGGGGAAGAGCAGTTCTTC
TRBV19,TRBJ1-6,-,-,CASSIPGYGSPLHF,TGTGCCAGTAGTATACCCGGGTACGGTTCACCCCTCCACTTT
TRBV5-6,TRBJ2-7,few,-,CASSPLGPYEQYF,TGTGCCAGCAGCCCGCTGGGTCCCTACGAGCAGTACTTC
TRBV7-9,TRBJ2-7,few,-,CASSFRDREQHEQYF,TGTGCCAGCAGCTTTCGGGACCGGGAACAACACGAGCAGTACTTC
TRBV27,TRBJ1-4,few,-,CASSAPGGAEKLFF,TGTGCCAGCAGTGCACCAGGAGGGGCTGAAAAACTGTTTTTT
TRBV27,TRBJ1-1,-,-,CASSFGSSGRATEAFF,TGTGCCAGCAGTTTTGGCTCGAGTGGTAGGGCCACTGAAGCTTTCTTT
TRBV19,TRBJ1-3,-,-,CASSKRGPGLGNTIYF,TGTGCCAGTAGTAAACGTGGCCCAGGTCTTGGAAACACCATATATTTT
TRBV18,TRBJ1-1,-,TRBD1,CASSAGQGLTEAFF,TGTGCCAGCTCAGCGGGACAGGGGCTCACTGAAGCTTTCTTT
TRBV5-1,TRBJ2-5,-,TRBD2,CASGVAGGAETQYF,TGCGCCAGCGGGGTAGCGGGCGGGGCTGAGACCCAGTACTTC
TRBV7-6,TRBJ2-3,-,-,CASSFLSTDTQYF,TGTGCCAGCAGCTTTCTAAGCACAGATACGCAGTATTTT
TRBV28,TRBJ1-2,-,-,CASNGARVNGYTF,TGTGCCAGCAACGGGGCGAGGGTAAATGGCTACACCTTC
TRBV29-1,TRBJ2-3,-,TRBD2,CSVAGTSGSPTDTQYF,TGCAGCGTGGCCGGGACTAGCGGGAGTCCTACAGATACGCAGTATTTT
TRBV24-1,TRBJ2-7,-,TRBD2,CATSGGTSGVNEQYF,TGTGCCACCAGTGGAGGGACTAGCGGGGTGAACGAGCAGTACTTC